Following are 14 T cell receptor beta chains from one sample sequenced in a study of CD8+CD57+ T cells in acquired aplastic anemia. TCR beta VDJ and CDR3 were profiled, and genomic DNA was the template. TCRdb re-called the reads with MiXCR, one entry per CDR3 protein. This table has roughly 250,000 distinct CDR3 sequences, around 45% appearing once. Patients picked for sequencing had shown CD8+CD57+ cell expansion detected by flow cytometry. The sequencing sample was made of sorted CD4+, CD8+, or CD8+CD57+ T cells (not recorded which) from PBMCs. The receptors come from a human donor with aplastic anemia.

This clonotype was found a few times. The chain links TRBV27 to TRBJ1-1; D may be TRBD1 (5 bases). This CDR3 comprises 13 residues. Germline V gives CDR1 MNHEY, CDR2 SMNVEV (reference sequence). V was pared by 5 bases and J by 2 bases, with 9 bases between. The DNA for the CDR3 is TGTGCCAGCAGTCGGCAGGGCAACACTGAAGCTTTCTTT. Translating it yields CASSRQGNTEAFF.

This clonotype was observed many times. CDR3 bases: TGTGCCAGCAGTTTTACCGGGACTGAGAACTTCAATGAGCAGTTCTTC. It yields the protein CASSFTGTENFNEQFF. V and J are TRBV12-3 or TRBV12-4 and TRBJ2-1; the D gene is possibly TRBD2 (6 bases). V lost 3 bases and J 6 bases, leaving 18 bases between the germline ends. The CDR3 is 16 residues long.

CDR3 sequence (DNA): TGCAGCGTTGGGACCGGGACAGGGGGGTCTGAAGCTTTCTTT. Protein sequence: CSVGTGTGGSEAFF. J is TRBJ1-1 and V is TRBV29-1; 11 positions agree with TRBD1. The CDR3 is 14 amino acids. Germline loops: CDR1 SQVTM, CDR2 ANQGSEA. The trim removed 4 bases at V and 6 bases at J, leaving 7 bases unmatched.

This chain uses TRBV7-9 with TRBJ2-1; TRBD2 aligns across 8 bases. J gave up 3 bases and V 4 bases, and 8 bases lay outside the gene matches. This CDR3 spans 16 amino acids. CDR1 SEHNR and CDR2 FQNEAQ come from the germline V gene (reference sequence). CDR3 DNA sequence: TGTGCCAGCAGCTCCGAACTAGCGGCAAACTACAATGAGCAGTTCTTC. The encoded protein is CASSSELAANYNEQFF. Variable domain in full (rest from reference TRBV7-9 and TRBJ2-1): DTGVSQNPRHKITKRGQNVTFRCDPISEHNRLYWYRQTLGQGPEFLTYFQNEAQLEKSRLLSDRFSAERPKGSFSTLEIQRTEQGDSAMYLCASSSELAANYNEQFFGPGTRLTVL.

The V gene is TRBV5-8, the J gene TRBJ1-2, with 7 bases aligning to TRBD1. Per the germline V gene, CDR1 is SGHTS and CDR2 is YDEGEE. This CDR3 is built from 14 residues. J gave up 7 bases and V 4 bases, and 10 bases lay outside the gene matches. The CDR3 sequence is CASSNGTDPFGYTF. The CDR3 DNA is TGTGCCAGCAGCAACGGGACAGACCCTTTTGGCTACACCTTC.

Details on this clonotype: This CDR3 fails to terminate in the conserved phenylalanine or tryptophan, so it likely reflects a read error. No DNA is shown, since the ends of the CDR3 on it are uncertain; the CDR3 is the one TCRdb lists. This rearrangement joins TRBV9 to TRBJ2-3; no check of the table's D call, TRBD2, against the DNA was made. In germline, CDR1 is SGDLS, CDR2 YYNGEE. From its first to its last residue, the CDR3 has 16 amino acids. CDR3 residues: CASSVTTGLAGKPDRS.

This clonotype appeared many times. The chain carries TRBV30 and TRBJ2-7, with no clear D. V shed 6 bases and J shed 4 bases, with 13 bases lying between them. The germline gives CDR1 GTSNPN, CDR2 SVGIG (reference sequence). The CDR3 runs 12 residues. CDR3 protein: CACHDTLYEQYF. CDR3 DNA: TGTGCCTGCCACGATACCTTGTACGAGCAGTACTTC.

A word on this clonotype: A single base separates this from a much larger clone, so it may be a read error. V gene TRBV12-3 or TRBV12-4 combines with J gene TRBJ2-7; D gene unclear. The CDR3 has 15 residues. CDR3 coding DNA: TGTGCCAGCGGTTTATTTAGCCCCATCTCCTACGAGCAGTACTTC. Translating it yields CASGLFSPISYEQYF.

This CDR3 reads CSASTGGNLEQYF. The DNA for the CDR3 is TGCAGTGCTTCGACAGGGGGGAATCTGGAGCAGTACTTC. This chain joins TRBV20-1 and TRBJ2-7; 9 bases fit TRBD1. The CDR3 runs to 13 residues. The V gene's germline CDR1 is DFQATT and CDR2 SNEGSKA (reference sequence). V was clipped by 5 bases and J by 7 bases; unmatched bases: 9.

Ten or more counts support this clonotype. This chain connects TRBV19 to TRBJ2-2, with TRBD2 matching 7 bases. The V gene's germline CDR1 is LNHDA and CDR2 SQIVND (reference sequence). V was pared by 3 bases and J by 6 bases, with 4 bases of the junction left unmatched. There are 14 residues in the CDR3. This chain's CDR3 is CASSIAGEAGELFF. The DNA of the CDR3 is TGTGCCAGTAGTATCGCGGGGGAAGCCGGGGAGCTGTTTTTT.

V is TRBV7-9 and J is TRBJ1-6; D remains ambiguous. CDR1 and CDR2 (germline): SEHNR, FQNEAQ (reference sequence). The CDR3 covers 12 residues. Trimming shortened V by 5 bases and J by 10 bases, and 9 bases separated the two germline ends. The CDR3 protein is CASSRDESPLHF. In nucleotides, the CDR3 is TGTGCCAGCAGCCGGGATGAGTCACCCCTCCACTTT.

Details on this clonotype: Since a much larger clone is just one base distant, this may be a read error. The DNA for the CDR3 is TGTGCCAGCAGCTTGCCCGGGGGATCCAACGAGCAGTTCTTC. Amino acids: CASSLPGGSNEQFF. The chain is built from TRBV7-9 and TRBJ2-1; maybe TRBD2 (6 bases). Germline CDR1 reads SEHNR; CDR2 reads FQNEAQ (reference sequence). V was trimmed by 3 bases and J by 10 bases, leaving 16 bases between them. The CDR3 covers 14 residues.

The gene calls are TRBV27 and TRBJ2-1; the match to TRBD2 covers 12 bases. Germline assignment: CDR1 MNHEY and CDR2 SMNVEV (reference sequence). The length of the CDR3 is 18 residues. The V gene end was trimmed by 2 bases and the J gene end by 4 bases; junction bases not matched to a gene: 9. DNA of the CDR3: TGTGCCAGCAGTTTAACTAGCGGGGGGCCGCCGGCTTACAATGAGCAGTTCTTC. It encodes CASSLTSGGPPAYNEQFF.

This clonotype was observed a few times. V gene TRBV6-6 combines with J gene TRBJ2-7; D gene ambiguous. V was pared by 2 bases and J by 0 bases, with 14 bases between. Germline CDR1 and CDR2: MNHNY and SVGAGI (reference sequence). The length of the CDR3 is 16 residues. DNA of the CDR3: TGTGCCAGCAGTTACCGTTGGCAGCTGACCTCCTACGAGCAGTACTTC. Translation gives CASSYRWQLTSYEQYF.